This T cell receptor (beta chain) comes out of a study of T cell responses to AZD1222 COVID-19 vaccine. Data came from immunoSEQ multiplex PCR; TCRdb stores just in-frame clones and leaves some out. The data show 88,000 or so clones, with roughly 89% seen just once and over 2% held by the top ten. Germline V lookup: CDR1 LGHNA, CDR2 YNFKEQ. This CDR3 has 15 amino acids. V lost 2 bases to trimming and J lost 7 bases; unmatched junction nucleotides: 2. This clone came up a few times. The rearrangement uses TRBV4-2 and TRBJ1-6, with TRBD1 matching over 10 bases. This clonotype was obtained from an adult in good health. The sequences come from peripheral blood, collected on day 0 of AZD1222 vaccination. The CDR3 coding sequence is TGTGCCAGCAGCCAACCGGGACAGGGGAATTCACCCCTCCACTTT. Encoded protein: CASSQPGQGNSPLHF.